This T cell receptor (beta chain) was recorded in a study of early T cells in non-severe SARS-CoV-2 infection. Between the trimmed V and J ends, which lost 7 bases and 8 bases, there was a span of 11 bases. The CDR3 length is 12 residues. The germline V gene has CDR1 LNHDA and CDR2 SQIVND (reference sequence). Each CDR3 protein is one row after TCRdb ran MiXCR on the 5' RACE reads. The sample holds tens of thousands of distinct CDR3 sequences, 9.5% seen once. This clonotype was counted many times. This receptor was identified in an adult who was a healthcare worker with PCR-confirmed SARS-CoV-2 infection or an uninfected control (not recorded which). The rearrangement joins TRBV19 to TRBJ2-2; D gene unclear. Specimen: whole blood. The CDR3 coding sequence is TGTGCCAGTATAAGTTTTGGTGGGGAGCTGTTTTTT. It codes for CASISFGGELFF.